A selection of T cell receptor beta chains follows, all from one sample in a study of response to subunit inactivated influenza vaccine. TCRdb re-analysed the RT-PCR reads in MiXCR, keeping a single row per CDR3 protein. The sample consists of hundreds of thousands of distinct CDR3 sequences, roughly 14% of them appearing once. This specimen was PBMCs from blood, taken 14 to 15 days before vaccination. These receptors came from a man between 45 and 60 years old who received an inactivated influenza vaccine. The CDR3 runs from the conserved cysteine through the conserved F or W. The D gene is left open where the match is weak. Some rows have no size entry. The others give once, few or many, or a class for an expanded clone.

J	size	V	D	DNA	CDR3
TRBJ1-4	-	TRBV6-1	-	TGTGCCAGCAGGGGGGGCGCAGGGCTGGGTGAAAAACTGTTTTTT	CASRGGAGLGEKLFF
TRBJ2-7	few	TRBV28	-	TGTGCCAGCAGTTTGCATCCCGGGAACTACGAGCAGTACTTC	CASSLHPGNYEQYF
TRBJ1-5	-	TRBV19	-	TGTGCCAGTAGTATATACGCAGGTCGGAACAATCAGCCCCAGCATTTT	CASSIYAGRNNQPQHF
TRBJ2-1	-	TRBV20-1	-	TGCAGTGCTAGAGGGAGATTGGACAATGAGCAGTTCTTC	CSARGRLDNEQFF
TRBJ2-1	-	TRBV19	-	TGTGCCAGTAGTATAGAGGAATGGTTGTTCTTC	CASSIEEWLFF
TRBJ2-7	few	TRBV7-9	-	TGTGCCAGCAGCTTAGGGCGGCAGTCCTACGAGCAGTACTTC	CASSLGRQSYEQYF
TRBJ2-7	few	TRBV6-2/TRBV6-3	TRBD1	TGTGCCAGCAGTACCCTCGGGACAGGCATCCACGAGCAGTACTTC	CASSTLGTGIHEQYF
TRBJ2-1	many	TRBV12-3/TRBV12-4	-	TGTGCCAGCAGTTTCTATGACAGCGTTAACAATGAGCAGTTCTTC	CASSFYDSVNNEQFF
TRBJ2-3	-	TRBV7-2	-	TGTGCCAGCAGCTGGACTCCGGGAGATACGCAGTATTTT	CASSWTPGDTQYF
TRBJ2-7	-	TRBV12-3/TRBV12-4	TRBD1	TGTGCCAGCAGTTTAGCGCTGACAGGGAGCTCCTACGAGCAGTACTTC	CASSLALTGSSYEQYF
TRBJ2-2	-	TRBV5-1	-	TGCGCCAGCAGCCCAGAAGGGACAAGAAACACCGGGGAGCTGTTTTTT	CASSPEGTRNTGELFF
TRBJ2-3	many	TRBV18	-	TGTGCCAGCAGCCCAGAGACAGATACGCAGTATTTT	CASSPETDTQYF
TRBJ2-7	-	TRBV7-2	-	TGTGCCAGCAGCCTATTTTCCGAGCAGTACTTC	CASSLFSEQYF
TRBJ1-5	-	TRBV5-6	-	TGTGCCAGCAGCTCGTCTACCAGCAATCAGCCCCAGCATTTT	CASSSSTSNQPQHF
TRBJ2-7	few	TRBV4-1	TRBD1	TGCGCCAGCAGCCAACCAAACAGGGGTTACGAGCAGTACTTC	CASSQPNRGYEQYF
TRBJ2-5	few	TRBV5-6	-	TGTGCCAGCAGCCACACGAATCAAGAGACCCAGTACTTC	CASSHTNQETQYF
TRBJ2-5	-	TRBV12-5	TRBD1	TGTGCTAGTGGTTTGGGACAGGGACGCCTGAGGGAGACCCAGTACTTC	CASGLGQGRLRETQYF
TRBJ2-7	few	TRBV5-4	TRBD1	TGTGCCAGCAGCTTGGCATCCGGGACAGCAACCTACGAGCAGTACTTC	CASSLASGTATYEQYF
TRBJ2-7	few	TRBV20-1	TRBD2	TGCAGTGCCCAAAGGGAGGGGAGGTGGAGTGAGCAGTACTTC	CSAQREGRWSEQYF
TRBJ2-1	many	TRBV7-6	-	TGTGCCAGCAGCAAGGGCTTCAGATCAAGCTCCTACAATGAGCAGTTCTTC	CASSKGFRSSSYNEQFF
TRBJ2-5	few	TRBV3-1	-	TGTGCCAGCAGCCTTCCAGGGGTCGGTCAAGAGACCCAGTACTTC	CASSLPGVGQETQYF
TRBJ2-3	-	TRBV12-3/TRBV12-4	TRBD2	TGTGCCAGCAGTTACGCGGGGGGGCTCACAGATACGCAGTATTTT	CASSYAGGLTDTQYF
TRBJ1-1	-	TRBV7-9	-	TGTGCCAGCAGCTTACAGAAGGGGAACACTGAAGCTTTCTTT	CASSLQKGNTEAFF
TRBJ2-5	few	TRBV7-2	-	TGTGCCAGCAGCAGCAGGGGCGGGTCAGAGACCCAGTACTTC	CASSSRGGSETQYF
TRBJ1-1	-	TRBV18	-	TGTGCCAGCTCACCACCGAAGGGGAACACTGAAGCTTTCTTT	CASSPPKGNTEAFF
TRBJ2-5	many	TRBV29-1	TRBD1	TGCAGCGGGGACAGGGTAGAAGAGACCCAGTACTTC	CSGDRVEETQYF
TRBJ1-2	few	TRBV4-2	-	TGTGCCAGCAGCCAAGAAGGGCAAACAAACTATGGCTACACCTTC	CASSQEGQTNYGYTF
TRBJ2-7	many	TRBV7-2	TRBD1	TGTGCCAGCAGCTTAAAACAGGGGGCCGGTGAGCAGTACTTC	CASSLKQGAGEQYF
TRBJ2-5	-	TRBV10-3	-	TGTGCCATCAGTGAGTTTTCGACTACAGAGACCCAGTACTTC	CAISEFSTTETQYF
TRBJ1-5	many	TRBV12-3/TRBV12-4	-	TGTGCCAGCAGAGAACAGGGCCGGAATCAGCCCCAGCATTTT	CASREQGRNQPQHF
TRBJ1-5	-	TRBV6-2/TRBV6-3	-	TGTGCCAGCAGCCGGGGGACTTGGGACAGCAATCAGCCCCAGCATTTT	CASSRGTWDSNQPQHF
TRBJ2-1	few	TRBV14	-	TGTGCCAGCAGCCAAAGCTCCAGGGAAGGCAATGAGCAGTTCTTC	CASSQSSREGNEQFF
TRBJ2-2	-	TRBV4-2	TRBD2	TGTGCCAGCAGCCAAGTCCGTGGAGCGGGAGAATGGAAGCACACCGGGGAGCTGTTTTTT	CASSQVRGAGEWKHTGELFF
TRBJ2-2	many	TRBV20-1	-	TGCAGTGCCCGATCCAGCGGAATCGACACCGGGGAGCTGTTTTTT	CSARSSGIDTGELFF
TRBJ2-7	few	TRBV7-2	TRBD1	TGTGCCAGCAGCTTAGCCACAGGGGGCTTCTACGAGCAGTACTTC	CASSLATGGFYEQYF
TRBJ2-5	once	TRBV6-1	TRBD1	TGTGCCAGCCACCGGGGACAGGGAGATATAACCCAGTACTTC	CASHRGQGDITQYF